This T cell receptor (beta chain) was observed in a study of yellow fever vaccine responses in identical twins. Concerning this clonotype itself: What it binds is not known.

Study results and caveats: It has been reported that, in twins, the vaccine T cell response seemed partly convergent and partly personalized.

TCRdb reanalysed the RT-PCR reads using MiXCR and keeps one entry per CDR3 protein. The repertoire holds 2,500 or so distinct CDR3 sequences, with approximately 87% as singletons. This specimen was T cells from blood (PBMCs), unsorted or a sorted subset (not recorded which), taken before or after yellow fever vaccination (not recorded which). The clonotype originates from a woman younger than 30 who received the yellow fever vaccine.

The CDR3 DNA reads as TGCGCCAGCAGCACATCGGACGGCGTAGGTGAGCAGTTCTTC. Translated, it gives CASSTSDGVGEQFF. The V gene is TRBV5-1, the J gene TRBJ2-1; D is uncertain. V gave up 4 bases and J gave up 9 bases, with 17 bases separating them. The CDR3 spans 14 residues. CDR1 is SGHRS and CDR2 is YFSETQ in the germline V gene.